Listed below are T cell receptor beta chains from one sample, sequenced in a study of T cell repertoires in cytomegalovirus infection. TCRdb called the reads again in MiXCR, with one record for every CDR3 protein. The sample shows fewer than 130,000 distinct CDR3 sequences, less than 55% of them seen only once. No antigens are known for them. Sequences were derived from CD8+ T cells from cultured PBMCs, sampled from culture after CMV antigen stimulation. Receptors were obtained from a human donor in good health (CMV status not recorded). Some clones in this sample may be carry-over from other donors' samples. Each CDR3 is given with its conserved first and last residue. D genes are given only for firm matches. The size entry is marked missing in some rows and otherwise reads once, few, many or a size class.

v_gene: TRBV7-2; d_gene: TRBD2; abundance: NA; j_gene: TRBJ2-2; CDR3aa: CASSLVAGATNTGELFF; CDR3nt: TGTGCCAGCAGCTTAGTAGCGGGGGCCACGAACACCGGGGAGCTGTTTTTT
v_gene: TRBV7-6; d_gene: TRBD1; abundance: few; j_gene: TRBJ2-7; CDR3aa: CASSEEVGTGSYEQYF; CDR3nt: TGTGCCAGCAGCGAGGAGGTTGGGACAGGTTCGTACGAGCAGTACTTC
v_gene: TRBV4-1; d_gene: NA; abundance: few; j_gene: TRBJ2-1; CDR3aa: CASSQRGRVPNLNEQFF; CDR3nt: TGCGCCAGCAGCCAAAGGGGTCGGGTCCCCAACCTCAATGAGCAGTTCTTC
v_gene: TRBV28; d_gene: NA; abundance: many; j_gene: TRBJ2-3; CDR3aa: CASSLITLGVASTDTQYF; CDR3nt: TGTGCCAGCAGTTTAATTACCCTGGGGGTGGCTAGCACAGATACGCAGTATTTT
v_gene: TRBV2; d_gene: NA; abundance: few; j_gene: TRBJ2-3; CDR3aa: CASGLAGATDTQYF; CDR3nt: TGTGCCAGTGGGCTGGCGGGGGCCACAGATACGCAGTATTTT
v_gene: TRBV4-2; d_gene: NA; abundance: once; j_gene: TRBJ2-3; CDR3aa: CASSPFPDTQYF; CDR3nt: TGTGCCAGCAGCCCGTTCCCAGATACGCAGTATTTT
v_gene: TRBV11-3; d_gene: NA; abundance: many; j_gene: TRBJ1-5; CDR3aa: CASSLARQSNQPQHF; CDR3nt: TGTGCCAGCAGCTTAGCCCGGCAGAGCAATCAGCCCCAGCATTTT
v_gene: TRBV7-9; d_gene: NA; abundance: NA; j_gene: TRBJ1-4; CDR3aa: CASSKAYGGDEKLFF; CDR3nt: TGTGCCAGCAGCAAAGCCTACGGAGGGGATGAAAAACTGTTTTTT
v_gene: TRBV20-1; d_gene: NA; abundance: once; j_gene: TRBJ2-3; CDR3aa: CSARDLRGDTDTQYF; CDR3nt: TGCAGTGCTAGAGATCTGAGGGGGGACACAGATACGCAGTATTTT
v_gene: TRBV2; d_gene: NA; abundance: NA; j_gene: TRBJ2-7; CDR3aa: CASTDGAYEQYF; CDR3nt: TGTGCCAGCACCGACGGAGCCTACGAGCAGTACTTC
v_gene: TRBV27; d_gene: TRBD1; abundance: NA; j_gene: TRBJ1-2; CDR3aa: CASRGTGGKDGYTF; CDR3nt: TGTGCCAGCAGGGGGACAGGGGGCAAGGATGGCTACACCTTC
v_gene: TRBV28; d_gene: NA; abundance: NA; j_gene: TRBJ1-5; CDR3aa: CASTPLTVNSNQPQHF; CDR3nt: TGTGCCAGCACCCCATTGACAGTGAATAGCAATCAGCCCCAGCATTTT
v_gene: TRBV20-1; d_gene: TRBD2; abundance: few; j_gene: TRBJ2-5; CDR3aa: CVLGLAGGTPRETQYF; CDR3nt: TGCGTATTGGGACTAGCGGGGGGGACCCCTCGAGAGACCCAGTACTTC
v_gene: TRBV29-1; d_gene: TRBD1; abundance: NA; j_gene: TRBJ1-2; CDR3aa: CSVGTGTASGLGYTF; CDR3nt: TGCAGCGTCGGGACAGGGACAGCTTCGGGACTTGGCTACACCTTC
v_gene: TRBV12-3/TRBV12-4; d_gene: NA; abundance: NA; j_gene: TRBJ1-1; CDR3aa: CASSFTGSPLVMNTEAFF; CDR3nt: TGTGCCAGCAGTTTCACGGGGTCTCCCCTCGTTATGAACACTGAAGCTTTCTTT
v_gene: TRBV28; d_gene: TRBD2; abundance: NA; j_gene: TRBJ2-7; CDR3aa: CASSLVLAGVTSYEQYF; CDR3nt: TGTGCCAGCAGTTTAGTGCTAGCGGGGGTGACCTCCTACGAGCAGTACTTC
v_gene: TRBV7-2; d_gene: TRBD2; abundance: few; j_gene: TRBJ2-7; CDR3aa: CASSPRGAQYEQYF; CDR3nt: TGTGCCAGCAGCCCGCGGGGGGCTCAGTACGAGCAGTACTTC
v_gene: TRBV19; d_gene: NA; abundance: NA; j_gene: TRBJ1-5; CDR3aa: CASSALSGGNQPQHF; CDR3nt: TGTGCCAGTAGTGCCCTGTCGGGGGGAAATCAGCCCCAGCATTTT
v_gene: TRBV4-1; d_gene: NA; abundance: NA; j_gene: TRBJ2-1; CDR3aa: CASSPYSGGEQFF; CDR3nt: TGCGCCAGCAGCCCGTACTCCGGGGGAGAGCAGTTCTTC
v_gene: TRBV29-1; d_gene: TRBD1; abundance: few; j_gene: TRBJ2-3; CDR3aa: CSSETGSDTQYF; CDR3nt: TGCAGCTCGGAGACAGGGTCGGATACGCAGTATTTT
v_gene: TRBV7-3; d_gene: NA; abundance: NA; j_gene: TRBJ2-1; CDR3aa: CASSLLGSSYNEQFF; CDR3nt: TGTGCCAGCAGCTTATTGGGGAGCTCCTACAATGAGCAGTTCTTC
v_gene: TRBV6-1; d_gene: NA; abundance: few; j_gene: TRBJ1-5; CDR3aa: CASSEWPGRSNQPQHF; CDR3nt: TGTGCCAGCAGTGAATGGCCAGGGCGTAGCAATCAGCCCCAGCATTTT
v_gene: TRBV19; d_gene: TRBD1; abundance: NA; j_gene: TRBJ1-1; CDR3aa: CASSMGTGVDTEAFF; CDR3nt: TGTGCCAGTAGTATGGGTACAGGGGTGGACACTGAAGCTTTCTTT
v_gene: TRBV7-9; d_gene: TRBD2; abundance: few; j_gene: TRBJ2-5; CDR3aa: CASSLAVGGTQETQYF; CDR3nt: TGTGCCAGCAGCTTAGCTGTCGGGGGGACCCAAGAGACCCAGTACTTC
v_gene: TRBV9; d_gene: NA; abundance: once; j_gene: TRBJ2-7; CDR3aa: CASSVGVNYEQYF; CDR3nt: TGTGCCAGCAGCGTAGGGGTCAACTACGAGCAGTACTTC
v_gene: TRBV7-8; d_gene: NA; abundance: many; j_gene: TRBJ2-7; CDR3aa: CASSPGTSSYEQYF; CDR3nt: TGTGCCAGCAGCCCCGGGACATCGTCCTACGAGCAGTACTTC
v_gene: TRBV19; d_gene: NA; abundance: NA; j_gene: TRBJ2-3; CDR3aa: CASSIDSYTDTQYF; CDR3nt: TGTGCCAGTAGTATCGACAGTTACACAGATACGCAGTATTTT
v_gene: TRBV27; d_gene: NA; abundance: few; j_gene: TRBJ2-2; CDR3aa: CASSLPWSGELFF; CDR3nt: TGTGCCAGCAGTTTACCATGGTCCGGGGAGCTGTTTTTT
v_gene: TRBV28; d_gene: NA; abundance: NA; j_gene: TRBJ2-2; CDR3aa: CASSRTARELFF; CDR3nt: TGTGCCAGCAGTAGGACAGCCCGGGAGCTGTTTTTT
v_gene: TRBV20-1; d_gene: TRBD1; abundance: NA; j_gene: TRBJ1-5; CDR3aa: CSAGPGQGNKYQPQHF; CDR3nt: TGCAGTGCTGGTCCGGGACAGGGAAATAAGTATCAGCCCCAGCATTTT
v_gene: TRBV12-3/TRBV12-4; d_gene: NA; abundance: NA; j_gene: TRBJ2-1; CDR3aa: CASSLPQVWGNEQFF; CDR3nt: TGTGCCAGCAGTCTCCCGCAGGTGTGGGGGAATGAGCAGTTCTTC
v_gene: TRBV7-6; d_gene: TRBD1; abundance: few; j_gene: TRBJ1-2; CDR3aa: CASSPGTGSGYTF; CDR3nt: TGTGCCAGCAGCCCCGGGACAGGGTCTGGCTACACCTTC
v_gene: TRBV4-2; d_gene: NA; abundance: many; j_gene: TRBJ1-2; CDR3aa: CASSQDPQGNYGYTF; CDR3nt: TGTGCCAGCAGCCAAGATCCGCAGGGCAACTATGGCTACACCTTC
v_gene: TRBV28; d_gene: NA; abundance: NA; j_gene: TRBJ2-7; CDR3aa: CASSSDDPYEQYF; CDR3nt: TGTGCCAGCAGTTCCGACGATCCCTACGAGCAGTACTTC
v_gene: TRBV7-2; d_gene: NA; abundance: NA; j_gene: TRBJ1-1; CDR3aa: CASSLAENTEAFF; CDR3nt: TGTGCCAGCAGCTTAGCGGAGAACACTGAAGCTTTCTTT
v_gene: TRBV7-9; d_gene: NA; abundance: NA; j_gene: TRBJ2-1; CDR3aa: CASSLGGSHWTVLNEQFF; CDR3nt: TGTGCCAGCAGCTTAGGAGGATCTCATTGGACAGTTCTCAATGAGCAGTTCTTC
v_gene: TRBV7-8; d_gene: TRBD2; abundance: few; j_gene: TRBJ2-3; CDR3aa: CASSKTSGGVDTQYF; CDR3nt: TGTGCCAGCAGCAAAACTAGCGGGGGTGTAGATACGCAGTATTTT
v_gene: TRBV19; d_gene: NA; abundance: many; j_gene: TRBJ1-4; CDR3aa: CASSSIRIATNEKLFF; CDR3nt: TGTGCCAGTAGTTCCATTCGAATTGCAACTAATGAAAAACTGTTTTTT
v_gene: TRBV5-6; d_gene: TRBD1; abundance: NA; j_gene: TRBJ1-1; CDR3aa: CASTTGQLMNTEAFF; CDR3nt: TGTGCCAGCACCACGGGACAGCTTATGAACACTGAAGCTTTCTTT
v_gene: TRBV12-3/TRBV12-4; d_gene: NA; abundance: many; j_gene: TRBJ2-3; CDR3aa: CASRGDTLSTDTQYF; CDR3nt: TGTGCCAGCAGGGGGGACACTTTGAGCACAGATACGCAGTATTTT
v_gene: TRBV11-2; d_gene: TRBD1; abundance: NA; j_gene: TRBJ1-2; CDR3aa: CASSLDPGTGTNYGYTF; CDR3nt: TGTGCCAGCAGCTTAGATCCCGGGACAGGGACCAACTATGGCTACACCTTC
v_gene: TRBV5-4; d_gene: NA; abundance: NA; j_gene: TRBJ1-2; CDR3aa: CASSLEQTERGYTF; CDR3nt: TGTGCCAGCAGCTTGGAACAGACAGAACGGGGCTACACCTTC
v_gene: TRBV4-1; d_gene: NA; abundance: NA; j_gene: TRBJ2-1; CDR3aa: CASSQVGGREQFF; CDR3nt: TGCGCCAGCAGCCAAGTCGGGGGGCGCGAGCAGTTCTTC
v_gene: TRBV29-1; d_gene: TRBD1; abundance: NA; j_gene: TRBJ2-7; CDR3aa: CSVDRTGTRGTYEQYF; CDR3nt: TGCAGCGTTGATAGGACAGGTACGAGGGGGACCTACGAGCAGTACTTC
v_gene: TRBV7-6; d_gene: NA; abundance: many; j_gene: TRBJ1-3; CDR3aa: CATMTGPSGNTIYF; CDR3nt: TGTGCCACAATGACAGGCCCATCTGGAAACACCATATATTTT
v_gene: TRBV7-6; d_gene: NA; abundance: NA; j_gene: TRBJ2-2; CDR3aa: CASSLLDQNTGELFF; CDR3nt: TGTGCCAGCAGCTTACTCGACCAGAACACCGGGGAGCTGTTTTTT
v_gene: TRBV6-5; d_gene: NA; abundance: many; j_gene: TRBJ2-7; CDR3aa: CASSYKIRGANYEQYF; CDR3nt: TGTGCCAGCAGTTACAAAATCCGGGGGGCCAATTACGAGCAGTACTTC